This section outlines one TCR beta chain sequence together with its context. Sequencing used immunoSEQ multiplex PCR; TCRdb keeps in-frame clones, though not all of them. The sample includes some 2,100,000 clones, under 97% of them seen just once. The data were obtained in a study of shared clonotypes between healthy human individuals. Overall study: Three plates each covered CD4 naive and memory; CD8 naive two, CD8 memory one.

The germline gives CDR1 MNHNS, CDR2 SASEGT. The V and J ends lost 4 bases and 1 base respectively, with 11 bases between them. The CDR3 loop spans 14 amino acids. The clonotype was recovered from a man between 18 and 35 years old in good health. The sample taken for sequencing was naive CD4+ T cells sorted from blood. The subset denotes: CD45RA+ positively selected. This chain joins TRBV6-1 and TRBJ2-7, with D perhaps TRBD2 (6 bases). CDR3 protein: CASSAGTPSYEQYF. The DNA of the CDR3 is TGTGCCAGCAGTGCCGGGACTCCATCCTACGAGCAGTACTTC.